These 18 T cell receptor beta chains were sequenced from one sample in a study of blood T cells in healthy people across ages. A second PCR, run for 7 to 11 cycles, used a sample-barcoded 5' primer plus a J-beta primer mix. Using its own MiXCR run on the 5' RACE reads, TCRdb lists one record per CDR3 protein. Of roughly 1.6 million distinct CDR3 sequences in the sample, 30% to 40% are singletons; the top ten hold around 11%. The sample consisted of blood. Receptors were obtained from a woman younger than 45 in good health.

V is TRBV7-8 and J is TRBJ2-1; 7 nucleotides match TRBD2. The CDR3 runs to 16 residues. Germline V lookup: CDR1 SGHVS, CDR2 FQNEAQ. Trimming at V came to 1 base and at J to 8 bases, leaving 11 bases not matched to a gene. Written as DNA, the CDR3 is TGTGCCAGCAGCTTAGTGACTAGCAATGTCCATCATGAGCAGTTCTTC. Its translation: CASSLVTSNVHHEQFF.

This clonotype appeared once. The chain carries TRBV30 and TRBJ2-1; possibly TRBD2 for D (5 bases). This CDR3 region has 14 residues. CDR1 and CDR2 (germline): GTSNPN, SVGIG (reference sequence). Deletions cut 1 base from V and 2 bases from J, with 9 bases between. CDR3 bases: TGTGCCTGGAGTGATACTAGAACCTACAATGAGCAGTTCTTC. Translation: CAWSDTRTYNEQFF. Full variable domain (missing parts from reference TRBV30 and TRBJ2-1): SQTIHQWPATLVQPVGSPLSLECTVEGTSNPNLYWYRQAAGRGLQLLFYSVGIGQISSEVPQNLSASRPQDRQFILSSKKLLLSDSGFYLCAWSDTRTYNEQFFGPGTRLTVL.

This clonotype turned up a few times. The chain combines TRBV20-1 with TRBJ2-1; TRBD1 might be the D (6 bases). This CDR3 contains 14 residues. CDR1 DFQATT and CDR2 SNEGSKA come from the germline V gene (reference sequence). Trimming pared 3 bases from V and 9 bases from J, leaving 18 bases between. CDR3 region: CSASGTLYSGEQFF. CDR3 DNA sequence: TGCAGTGCTAGCGGGACATTATATTCGGGTGAGCAGTTCTTC.

The chain employs TRBV5-1 and TRBJ2-1, with 12 bases that match TRBD2. J was trimmed by 4 bases and V by 5 bases; bases with no gene match: 10. CDR3 size: 17 residues. The germline gives CDR1 SGHRS, CDR2 YFSETQ. The CDR3 protein is CASRNSTGLAGYNEQFF. The CDR3 nucleotides read TGCGCCAGCAGAAATTCCACGGGACTAGCGGGTTACAATGAGCAGTTCTTC.

This clonotype was counted between two and nine times. The genes are TRBV2 and TRBJ2-1, with 9 bases that match TRBD2. The junction had 7 bases not matched to a gene; V was cut back by 5 bases and J by 2 bases. Germline CDR1 is SNHLY and CDR2 is FYNNEI. The CDR3 runs 16 residues. The DNA of the CDR3 is TGTGCCAGCAGTCAACCAGCGGGGGGACCCTACAATGAGCAGTTCTTC. Its protein product is CASSQPAGGPYNEQFF.

This clonotype was observed a single time. An end of the junction differs from the germline gene, which may be a read error. The chain combines TRBV7-3 with TRBJ2-1; a weak D match, TRBD2 (6 bases). The CDR3 extends over 16 amino acids. Looked up from germline, CDR1 is SGHTA and CDR2 is FQGTGA. The CDR3 coding sequence is TGTGCCAGCAGCTTAACTGGGGCGGGGCCTTACAATGAGCAGGTCTTC. Translation gives CASSLTGAGPYNEQVF. Complete variable domain (other parts from reference TRBV7-3 and TRBJ2-1): GAGVSQTPSNKVTEKGKYVELRCDPISGHTALYWYRQSLGQGPEFLIYFQGTGAADDSGLPNDRFFAVRPEGSVSTLKIQRTERGDSAVYLCASSLTGAGPYNEQVFGPGTRLTVL.

This clonotype was detected a few times. J is TRBJ2-5 and V is TRBV25-1; perhaps TRBD2 as D (6 bases). The CDR3 is 16 residues long. Between the trimmed V and J ends, which lost 7 bases and 6 bases, there was a span of 24 bases. CDR1 and CDR2 (germline): MGHDK, SYGVNS. CDR3 in amino acids: CASTADWSAGGKTQYF. The CDR3 coding sequence is TGTGCCAGCACCGCTGACTGGTCAGCCGGGGGAAAGACCCAGTACTTC.

The table lists this clonotype with a few counts. V and J are TRBV4-1 and TRBJ2-5; 16 bases are shared with TRBD2. Trimming at V came to 2 bases and at J to 5 bases, leaving 8 bases not matched to a gene. CDR1 is MGHRA and CDR2 is YSYEKL in the germline V gene. The CDR3 has 18 amino acids. CDR3 amino acids: CASSQRPGLAGGRETQYF. The CDR3 DNA reads TGCGCCAGCAGCCAACGGCCGGGACTAGCGGGGGGGCGTGAGACCCAGTACTTC.

About this clonotype: Compared with germline, one end of the junction differs, possibly owing to a read error. The chain couples TRBV9 to TRBJ2-5; 8 bases align to TRBD2. From germline, CDR1 is SGDLS and CDR2 YYNGEE. CDR3 length equals 18 residues. CDR3 loop: CASSFQRGGAGAQEAQYF. CDR3 nucleotide sequence: TGTGCCAGCAGCTTTCAAAGGGGAGGAGCGGGGGCCCAAGAGGCCCAGTACTTC. The variable domain in full, with the rest retrieved from reference TRBV9 and TRBJ2-5, is DSGVTQTPKHLITATGQRVTLRCSPRSGDLSVYWYQQSLDQGLQFLIQYYNGEERAKGNILERFSAQQFPDLHSELNLSSLELGDSALYFCASSFQRGGAGAQEAQYFGPGTRLLVL.

Only a few counts were recorded for this clonotype. This chain connects TRBV5-6 to TRBJ2-5, with unresolved D. The CDR3 is made up of 13 amino acids. V was pared by 0 bases and J by 11 bases, with 14 bases between. CDR1 and CDR2 from the germline V gene are SGHDT and YYEEEE. This CDR3 reads CASSLAGYVEQYF. CDR3 nucleotides: TGTGCCAGCAGCTTGGCAGGATATGTGGAGCAGTACTTC.

This clonotype was seen a handful of times. The rearrangement uses TRBV7-2 and TRBJ2-1; tentatively, D is TRBD1 (5 bases). V was clipped by 0 bases and J by 2 bases, with 8 bases between them. CDR1 SGHTA and CDR2 FQGNSA come from the germline V gene. This CDR3 region has 15 residues. CDR3 protein: CASSLAPRAYNEQFF. The CDR3 DNA reads TGTGCCAGCAGCTTAGCGCCCAGGGCCTACAATGAGCAGTTCTTC.

A few counts support this clonotype. CDR3 coding DNA: TGTGCCAGCTCCCGAAACGAAGGAGTCCATCAGCCCCAGCATTTT. Its translation is CASSRNEGVHQPQHF. V usage is TRBV18 and J usage is TRBJ1-5, with D unclear. Trimming took off 6 bases at V and 5 bases at J, with 17 bases between the two ends. Germline V gene sequence: CDR1 KGHSH, CDR2 LQKENI. The CDR3 sequence is 15 residues long.

This clonotype was recorded many times. J is TRBJ1-2 and V is TRBV9; 7 bases line up with TRBD1. CDR1 is SGDLS, CDR2 YYNGEE, per germline. This CDR3 contains 14 residues. Unmatched junction bases numbered 5, after V lost 4 bases and J lost 2 bases. The DNA of the CDR3 is TGTGCCAGCAGCCCCGACAGGGCGAACTATGGCTACACCTTC. This translates into CASSPDRANYGYTF.

The chain carries TRBV6-6 and TRBJ2-7; perhaps D is TRBD1 or TRBD2 (5 bases each). Trimming stripped 2 bases from V and 1 base from J, with 12 bases between. This CDR3 comprises 15 residues. The germline V gene has CDR1 MNHNY and CDR2 SVGAGI (reference sequence). In DNA form, the CDR3 reads TGTGCCAGCAGTTACGAGGGGCGAGTATCCTACGAGCAGTACTTC. Translation: CASSYEGRVSYEQYF.

This clonotype was detected only a few times. The rearrangement joins TRBV7-9 to TRBJ2-7; no firm D call. Trimming stripped 3 bases from V and 3 bases from J, with 15 bases between. Germline CDR1 SEHNR, CDR2 FQNEAQ (reference sequence). This CDR3 has 15 residues. The chain's CDR3 is CASSLSAATNYEQYF. In DNA, the CDR3 is TGTGCCAGCAGCTTGTCCGCAGCGACAAACTACGAGCAGTACTTC.

The rearrangement links TRBV4-1 to TRBJ1-2, with D perhaps matching TRBD1 (6 bases). The CDR3 length is 15 residues. The V gene lost 0 bases and the J gene lost 4 bases, with 12 bases spanning the gap. Per the germline V gene, CDR1 is MGHRA and CDR2 is YSYEKL. In DNA form, the CDR3 reads TGCGCCAGCAGCCAAGATCCGGGGGGGCCCTATGGCTACACCTTC. As protein: CASSQDPGGPYGYTF.

V usage is TRBV7-9 and J usage is TRBJ1-2; possibly TRBD1 for D (5 bases). Germline V gene data show CDR1 as SEHNR and CDR2 as FQNEAQ (reference sequence). CDR3 size: 16 residues. V gave up 1 base and J gave up 2 bases, with 14 bases separating them. The CDR3 DNA reads as TGTGCCAGCAGCTTAGAGTCCGGGGCCGGGAACTATGGCTACACCTTC. Translating it yields CASSLESGAGNYGYTF.

Comment on this clonotype: This could be a read error, since a much larger clone is one nucleotide away. The CDR3 DNA reads as TGTGCCAGCAGCCGAGATCGCGGGGACGGCTCCTACGAGCAGTACTTC. Its translation is CASSRDRGDGSYEQYF. The gene calls are TRBV4-2 and TRBJ2-7, with D possibly TRBD2 on 6 matching bases. The length of the CDR3 is 16 residues. Germline CDR1 and CDR2: LGHNA and YNFKEQ. V was shortened by 4 bases and J by 0 bases, with 16 bases between the two germline ends.